Sequencing of this T cell receptor (beta chain) was carried out in a study of blood T cell repertoires in COVID-19 (dated by TCRdb to about 2020). Study-wide context: Collaborator samples came from the United States, Italy and Spain and covered acute and convalescent phases of COVID-19. Where available, HLA class I and class II types were obtained from metadata supplied by the sample provider rather than from assay-based typing. Nearly every sample came with metadata listing a de-identified subject ID, COVID-19 status, age in years and sex. Samples were obtained from the ongoing ImmuneRACE study (first 160 participants) and from over a thousand subjects provided by 6 global collaborators. Subjects who had been exposed to COVID-19, were actively infected with it, or had recovered from it provided the deeply sampled blood TCRbeta repertoires that made up the dataset. The material from the prospective study consisted of cDNA or gDNA derived from T cells, B-cell-depleted T cells, or PBMCs. A freely available public database, intended as a resource for researchers studying the immune response to SARS-CoV-2, is where the repertoires were released.

Relative to germline, V is 5 bases shorter and J is 4 bases shorter, with 15 bases between their ends. CDR1 and CDR2 (MNHEY, SVGAGI) derive from the germline V gene. Including the terminal cysteine and phenylalanine, the CDR3 comprises 14 residues. Only CDR3 DNA is held: 42 bases, read in frame from base 1. The immunoSEQ Assay, a bias-controlled multiplex PCR, was used to amplify TCRbeta CDR3 regions from genomic DNA. For the original study's pipeline: The number of nucleated cells in each sample was estimated from the amplification of reference gene primers within the assay. To quantify the absolute abundance of each unique TCRbeta CDR3 rearrangement, sequence reads were collapsed and filtered. Productive Simpson clonality was computed per sample as the square root of Simpson's diversity index over productive rearrangements. TCRdb took this table from immuneACCESS and kept in-frame rearrangements with V and J called. Such tables lack part of the clones; where checked against another copy, unresolved V genes explain under half of the gap, and the rest is unexplained. V and J calls and clone size are those listed in that table; D and trimming were worked out from the DNA. The sample includes around 190,000 clones, with more than 80% observed a single time. The top ten clones comprise about a tenth of the sample.

Study-wide conclusions, independent of this receptor: Clinical and demographic metadata were provided uncurated, with the amount varying by source and participant.

In the prospective study, participants were roughly 18 to 95 years old, resided in approximately 22 geographic areas of the United States, and were enrolled through a virtual design. In the prospective study, participants were assigned to cohorts based on the clinical history participants reported in a screening survey and a study questionnaire. Recovered participants in ImmuneRACE Cohort 3 were defined by two consecutive negative NP/OP PCR tests, clearance by a healthcare professional, or resolution of symptoms. Each participant in the prospective study had whole blood, serum and a nasopharyngeal or oropharyngeal swab collected by mobile phlebotomists. Prospective study participants could optionally give additional blood draws and questionnaires over a roughly two-month period. Blood samples from the prospective study were shipped frozen or at room temperature prior to DNA extraction. Regarding this clone: Its antigen specificity is not known. Base qualities were left out, and no much larger clone turns up one base away.

The sequence came from a man aged 40-50 years who had recovered from COVID-19. The V and J segments used are TRBV6-5 and TRBJ2-7; a tentative D match to TRBD1 spans 6 bases. The sequenced material came from PBMCs or T cells enriched from blood (not recorded which). CDR3 loop: CASSLAKGGYEQYF. The nucleotides read TGTGCCAGCAGTCTCGCGAAAGGGGGATACGAGCAGTACTTC.